This T cell receptor beta chain was retrieved from a study of cytomegalovirus exposure and HLA in healthy donors. Worth noting for this clone: The antigen is undetermined.

The data were produced by immunoSEQ multiplex PCR, yet TCRdb's version contains in-frame clones alone and is incomplete. The sample shows fewer than 100,000 clones, around 94% of them seen only once. Regarding the study as a whole: In the approximately 120 validation repertoires, a later analysis found that first-cohort TCR clusters tended to co-occur. Among TCR beta chains, those listed as cytomegalovirus-associated numbered about 150.

Trimming removed 5 bases at V and 0 bases at J, with 10 bases between. The CDR3 covers 14 residues. From germline, CDR1 is PRHDT and CDR2 FYEKMQ (reference sequence). This chain uses TRBV13 with TRBJ2-5; TRBD2 is a possible D gene (5 bases). The sequenced material came from PBMCs. This sequence originates from a woman aged 18-29 years in good health and CMV-seropositive. Here the CDR3 DNA reads TGTGCCAGCAGCCCCGAGGGCTACCAAGAGACCCAGTACTTC. Translating it yields CASSPEGYQETQYF.